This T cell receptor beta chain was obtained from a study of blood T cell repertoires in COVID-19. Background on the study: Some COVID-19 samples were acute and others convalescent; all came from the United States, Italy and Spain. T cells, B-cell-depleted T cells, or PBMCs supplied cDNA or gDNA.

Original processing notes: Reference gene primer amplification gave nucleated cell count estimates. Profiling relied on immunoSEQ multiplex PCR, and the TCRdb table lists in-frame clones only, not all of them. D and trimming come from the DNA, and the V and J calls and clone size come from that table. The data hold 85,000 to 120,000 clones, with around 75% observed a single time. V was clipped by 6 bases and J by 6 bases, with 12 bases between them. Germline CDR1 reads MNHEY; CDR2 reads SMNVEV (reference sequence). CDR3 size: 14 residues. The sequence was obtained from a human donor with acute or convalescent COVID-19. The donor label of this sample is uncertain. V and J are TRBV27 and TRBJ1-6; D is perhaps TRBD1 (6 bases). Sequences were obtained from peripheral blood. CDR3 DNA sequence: TGTGCCAGCAGGCAAGGGGGTATTAATTCACCCCTCCACTTT. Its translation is CASRQGGINSPLHF.